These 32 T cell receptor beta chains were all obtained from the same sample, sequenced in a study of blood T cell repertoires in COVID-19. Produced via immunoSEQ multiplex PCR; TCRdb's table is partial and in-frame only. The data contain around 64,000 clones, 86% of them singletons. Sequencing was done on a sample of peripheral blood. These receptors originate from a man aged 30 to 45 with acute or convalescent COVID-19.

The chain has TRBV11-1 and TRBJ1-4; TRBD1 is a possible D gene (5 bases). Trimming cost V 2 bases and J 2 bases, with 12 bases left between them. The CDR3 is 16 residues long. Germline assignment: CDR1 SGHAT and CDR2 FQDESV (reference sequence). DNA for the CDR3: TGTGCCAGCAGCTTAACAAAGCGACAGACTAATGAAAAACTGTTTTTT. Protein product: CASSLTKRQTNEKLFF.

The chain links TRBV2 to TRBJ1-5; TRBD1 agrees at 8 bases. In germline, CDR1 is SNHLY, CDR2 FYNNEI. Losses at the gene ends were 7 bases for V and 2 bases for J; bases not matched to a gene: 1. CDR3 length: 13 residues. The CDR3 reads CASTGQGNQPQHF. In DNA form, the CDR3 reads TGTGCCAGCACGGGACAGGGCAATCAGCCCCAGCATTTT.

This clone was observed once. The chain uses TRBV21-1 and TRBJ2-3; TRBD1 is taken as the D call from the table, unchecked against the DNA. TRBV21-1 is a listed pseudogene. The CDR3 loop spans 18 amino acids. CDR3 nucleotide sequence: TGTGCCAGCAGCCCCCGAACGTCCGACAGCAACTTTCCAGATACGCAGTATTTT. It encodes CASSPRTSDSNFPDTQYF.

The DNA of the CDR3 is TGTGCCAGTAGTATAGGAGGGGGCTATAGCAATCAGCCCCAGCATTTT. Residues: CASSIGGGYSNQPQHF. The chain links TRBV19 to TRBJ1-5; 7 bases align to TRBD1. This CDR3 spans 16 amino acids. The germline gives CDR1 LNHDA, CDR2 SQIVND (reference sequence). V lost 1 base and J lost 0; bases outside the gene matches: 3.

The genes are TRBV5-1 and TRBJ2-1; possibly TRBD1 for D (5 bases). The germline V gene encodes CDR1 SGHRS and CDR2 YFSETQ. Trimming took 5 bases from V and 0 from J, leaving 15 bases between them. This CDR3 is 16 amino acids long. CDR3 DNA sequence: TGCGCCAGCAGTTCGTCGTGGGGCAGCTCCTACAATGAGCAGTTCTTC. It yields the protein CASSSSWGSSYNEQFF.

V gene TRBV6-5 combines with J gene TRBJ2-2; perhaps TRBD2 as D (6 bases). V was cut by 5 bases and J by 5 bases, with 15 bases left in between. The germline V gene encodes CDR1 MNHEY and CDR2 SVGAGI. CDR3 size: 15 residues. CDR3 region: CASSIRDFGTGELFF. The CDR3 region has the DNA TGTGCCAGCAGTATCAGGGACTTTGGGACCGGGGAGCTGTTTTTT.

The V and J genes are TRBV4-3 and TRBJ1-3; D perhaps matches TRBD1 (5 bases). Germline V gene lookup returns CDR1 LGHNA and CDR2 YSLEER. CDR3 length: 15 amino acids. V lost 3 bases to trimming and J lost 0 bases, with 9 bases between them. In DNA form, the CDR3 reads TGCGCCAGCAGCCAGTACGGGGGCTCTGGAAACACCATATATTTT. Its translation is CASSQYGGSGNTIYF.

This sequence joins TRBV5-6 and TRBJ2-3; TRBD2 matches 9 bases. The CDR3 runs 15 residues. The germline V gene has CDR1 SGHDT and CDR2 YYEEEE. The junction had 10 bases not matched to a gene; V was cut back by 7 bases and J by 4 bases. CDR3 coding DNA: TGTGCCAGCGGGGCGGGAGGGCCTAGGGCAGATACGCAGTATTTT. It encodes CASGAGGPRADTQYF.

CDR3 residues: CASSLGDRENQPQHF. CDR3 DNA: TGTGCCAGCAGCTTAGGGGACAGGGAGAATCAGCCCCAGCATTTT. The chain joins TRBV7-9 to TRBJ1-5, with 9 positions matching TRBD1. The germline V gene encodes CDR1 SEHNR and CDR2 FQNEAQ (reference sequence). The J segment lost 4 bases and the V segment lost 1 base, leaving 2 bases of the junction unmatched. The CDR3 has 15 amino acids.

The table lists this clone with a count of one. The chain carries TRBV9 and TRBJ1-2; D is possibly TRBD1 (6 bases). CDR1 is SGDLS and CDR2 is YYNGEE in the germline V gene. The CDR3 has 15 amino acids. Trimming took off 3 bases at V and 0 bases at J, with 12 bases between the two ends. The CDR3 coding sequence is TGTGCCAGCAGCGCATCAACAGGGACTAACTATGGCTACACCTTC. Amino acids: CASSASTGTNYGYTF.

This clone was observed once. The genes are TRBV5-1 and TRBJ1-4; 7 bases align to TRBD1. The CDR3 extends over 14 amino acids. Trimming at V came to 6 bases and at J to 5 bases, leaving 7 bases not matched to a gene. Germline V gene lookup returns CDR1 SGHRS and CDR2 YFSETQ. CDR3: CASTSGTVNEKLFF. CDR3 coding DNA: TGCGCCAGCACTTCGGGGACAGTCAATGAAAAACTGTTTTTT.

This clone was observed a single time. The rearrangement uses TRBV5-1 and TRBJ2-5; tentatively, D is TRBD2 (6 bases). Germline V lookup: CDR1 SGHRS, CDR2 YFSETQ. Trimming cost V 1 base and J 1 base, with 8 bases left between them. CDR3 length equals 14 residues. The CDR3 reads CASSLMGGQETQYF. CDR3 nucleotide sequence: TGCGCCAGCAGCTTGATGGGGGGCCAAGAGACCCAGTACTTC.

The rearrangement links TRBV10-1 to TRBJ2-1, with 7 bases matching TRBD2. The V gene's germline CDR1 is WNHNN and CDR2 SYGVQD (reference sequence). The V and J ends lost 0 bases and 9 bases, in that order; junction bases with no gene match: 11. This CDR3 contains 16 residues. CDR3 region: CASSESVGGSSREQFF. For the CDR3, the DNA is TGCGCCAGCAGTGAGTCCGTGGGGGGGTCCTCACGTGAGCAGTTCTTC.

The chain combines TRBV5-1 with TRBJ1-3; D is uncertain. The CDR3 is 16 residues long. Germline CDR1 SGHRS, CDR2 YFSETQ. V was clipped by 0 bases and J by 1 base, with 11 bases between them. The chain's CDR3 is CASSLGWTESGNTIYF. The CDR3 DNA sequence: TGCGCCAGCAGCTTGGGTTGGACTGAATCTGGAAACACCATATATTTT.

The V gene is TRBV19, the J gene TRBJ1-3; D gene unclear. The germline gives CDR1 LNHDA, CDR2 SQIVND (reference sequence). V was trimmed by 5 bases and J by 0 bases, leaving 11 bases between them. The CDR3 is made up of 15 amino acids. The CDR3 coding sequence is TGTGCCAGTAGTCCCGTCTGGAGCTCTGGAAACACCATATATTTT. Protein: CASSPVWSSGNTIYF.

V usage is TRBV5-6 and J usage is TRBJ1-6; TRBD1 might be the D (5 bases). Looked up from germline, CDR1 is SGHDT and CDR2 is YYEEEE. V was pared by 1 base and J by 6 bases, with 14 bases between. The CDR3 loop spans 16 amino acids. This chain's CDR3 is CASSLIQEGSNSPLHF. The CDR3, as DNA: TGTGCCAGCAGCTTGATCCAGGAGGGGTCTAATTCACCCCTCCACTTT.

CDR3 in DNA: TGTGCCATCAGTGAGACAGGGCGGTACCAAGAGACCCAGTACTTC. It yields the protein CAISETGRYQETQYF. The rearrangement joins TRBV10-3 to TRBJ2-5; possibly TRBD1 for D (6 bases). CDR1 and CDR2 from the germline V gene are ENHRY and SYGVKD. The CDR3 extends over 15 amino acids. Trimming cost V 2 bases and J 0 bases, with 10 bases left between them.

The CDR3 DNA reads as TGTGCCAGCAGCGTATTAGACACGAACTATGGCTACACCTTC. Translating gives CASSVLDTNYGYTF. This chain links TRBV9 with TRBJ1-2; D is unclear. V gave up 1 base and J gave up 2 bases, with 9 bases separating them. Germline values: CDR1 SGDLS, CDR2 YYNGEE. This CDR3 comprises 14 residues.

CDR3 in amino acids: CASSLEDRYPNEKLFF. CDR3 in DNA: TGTGCCAGCAGCTTGGAGGACAGGTATCCTAATGAAAAACTGTTTTTT. This chain links TRBV7-9 with TRBJ1-4, with 7 bases fitting TRBD1. The junction had 7 bases not matched to a gene; V was cut back by 3 bases and J by 3 bases. The CDR3 has 16 amino acids. Germline V gene sequence: CDR1 SEHNR, CDR2 FQNEAQ (reference sequence).

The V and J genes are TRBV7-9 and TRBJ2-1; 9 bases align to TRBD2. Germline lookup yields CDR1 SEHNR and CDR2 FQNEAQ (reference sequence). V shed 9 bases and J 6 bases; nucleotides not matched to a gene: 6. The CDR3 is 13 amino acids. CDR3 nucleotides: TGTGCCAGAGGACTAGCGTCGGGCAATGAGCAGTTCTTC. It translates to CARGLASGNEQFF.

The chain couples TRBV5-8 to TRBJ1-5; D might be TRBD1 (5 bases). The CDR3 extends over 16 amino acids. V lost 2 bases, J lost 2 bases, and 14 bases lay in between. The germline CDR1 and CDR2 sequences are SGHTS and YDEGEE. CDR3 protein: CASSLLRQIGNQPQHF. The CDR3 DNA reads TGTGCCAGCAGCTTATTGAGACAGATTGGCAATCAGCCCCAGCATTTT.

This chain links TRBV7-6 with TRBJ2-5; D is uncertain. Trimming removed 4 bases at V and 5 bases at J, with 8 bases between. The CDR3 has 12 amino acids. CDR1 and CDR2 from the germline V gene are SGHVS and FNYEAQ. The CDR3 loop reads CASSSAGETQYF. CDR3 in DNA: TGTGCCAGCAGCTCAGCCGGGGAGACCCAGTACTTC.

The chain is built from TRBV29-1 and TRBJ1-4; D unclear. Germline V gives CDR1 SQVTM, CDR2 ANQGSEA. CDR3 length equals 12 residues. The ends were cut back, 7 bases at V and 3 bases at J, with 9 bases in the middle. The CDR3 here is CSGSGPNEKLFF. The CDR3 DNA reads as TGCAGCGGATCAGGTCCTAATGAAAAACTGTTTTTT.

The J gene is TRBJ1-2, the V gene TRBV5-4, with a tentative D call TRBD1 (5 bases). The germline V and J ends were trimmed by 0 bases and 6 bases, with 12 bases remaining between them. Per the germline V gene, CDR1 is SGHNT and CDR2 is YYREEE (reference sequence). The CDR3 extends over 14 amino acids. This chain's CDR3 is CASSLGSVRDGYTF. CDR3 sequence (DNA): TGTGCCAGCAGCTTGGGGTCCGTCAGGGATGGCTACACCTTC. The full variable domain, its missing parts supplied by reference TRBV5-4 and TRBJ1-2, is ETGVTQSPTHLIKTRGQQVTLRCSSQSGHNTVSWYQQALGQGPQFIFQYYREEENGRGNFPPRFSGLQFPNYSSELNVNALELDDSALYLCASSLGSVRDGYTFGSGTRLTVV.

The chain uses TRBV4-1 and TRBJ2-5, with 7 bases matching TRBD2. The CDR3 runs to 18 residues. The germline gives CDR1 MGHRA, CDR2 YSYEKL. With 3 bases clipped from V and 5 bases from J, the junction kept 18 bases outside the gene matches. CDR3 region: CASSHPLGPGRAGETQYF. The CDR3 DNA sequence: TGCGCCAGCAGCCACCCCCTAGGCCCGGGGAGGGCCGGTGAGACCCAGTACTTC.

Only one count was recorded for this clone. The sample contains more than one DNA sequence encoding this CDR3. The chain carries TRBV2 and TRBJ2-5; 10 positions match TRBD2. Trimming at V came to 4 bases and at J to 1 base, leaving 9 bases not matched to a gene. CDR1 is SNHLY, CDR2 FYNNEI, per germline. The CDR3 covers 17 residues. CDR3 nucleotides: TGTGCCAGCAGTGTAGATCCTAGCGGGGGCCCCCAAGAGACCCAGTACTTC. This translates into CASSVDPSGGPQETQYF. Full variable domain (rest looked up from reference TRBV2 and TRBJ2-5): EPEVTQTPSHQVTQMGQEVILRCVPISNHLYFYWYRQILGQKVEFLVSFYNNEISEKSEIFDDQFSVERPDGSNFTLKIRSTKLEDSAMYFCASSVDPSGGPQETQYFGPGTRLLVL.

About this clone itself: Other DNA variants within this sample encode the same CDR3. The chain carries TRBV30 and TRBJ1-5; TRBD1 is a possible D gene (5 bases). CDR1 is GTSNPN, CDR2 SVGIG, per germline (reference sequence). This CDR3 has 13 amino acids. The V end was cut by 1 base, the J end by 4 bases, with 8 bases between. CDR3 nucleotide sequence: TGTGCCTGGAGTGCAGGGTTTAATCAGCCCCAGCATTTT. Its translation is CAWSAGFNQPQHF.

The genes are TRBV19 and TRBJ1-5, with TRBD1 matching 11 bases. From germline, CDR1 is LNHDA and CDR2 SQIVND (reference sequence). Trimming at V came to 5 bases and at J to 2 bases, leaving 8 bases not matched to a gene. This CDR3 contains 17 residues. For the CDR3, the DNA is TGTGCCAGTAGTTGGAGGACAGGGGGCTCTGGCAATCAGCCCCAGCATTTT. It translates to CASSWRTGGSGNQPQHF.

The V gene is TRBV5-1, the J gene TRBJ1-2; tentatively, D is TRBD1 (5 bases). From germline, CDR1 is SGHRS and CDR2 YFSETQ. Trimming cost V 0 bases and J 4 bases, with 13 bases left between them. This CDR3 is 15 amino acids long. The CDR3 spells CASSLAADTGYGYTF. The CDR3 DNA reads TGCGCCAGCAGCTTGGCCGCGGACACGGGCTATGGCTACACCTTC.

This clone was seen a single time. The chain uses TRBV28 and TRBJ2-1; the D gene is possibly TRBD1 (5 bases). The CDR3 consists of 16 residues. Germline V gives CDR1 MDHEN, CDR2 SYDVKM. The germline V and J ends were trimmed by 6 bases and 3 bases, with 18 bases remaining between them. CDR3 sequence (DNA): TGTGCCAGCAGCCCATTGGACATTGGAATCTACAATGAGCAGTTCTTC. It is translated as CASSPLDIGIYNEQFF.

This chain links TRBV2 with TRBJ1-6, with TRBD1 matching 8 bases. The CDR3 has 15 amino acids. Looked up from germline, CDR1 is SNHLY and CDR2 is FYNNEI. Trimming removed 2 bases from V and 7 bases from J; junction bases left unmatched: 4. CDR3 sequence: CASSEMAGGNSPLHF. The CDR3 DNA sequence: TGTGCCAGCAGTGAAATGGCAGGGGGCAATTCACCCCTCCACTTT. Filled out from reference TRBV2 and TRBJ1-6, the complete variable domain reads EPEVTQTPSHQVTQMGQEVILRCVPISNHLYFYWYRQILGQKVEFLVSFYNNEISEKSEIFDDQFSVERPDGSNFTLKIRSTKLEDSAMYFCASSEMAGGNSPLHFGNGTRLTVT.

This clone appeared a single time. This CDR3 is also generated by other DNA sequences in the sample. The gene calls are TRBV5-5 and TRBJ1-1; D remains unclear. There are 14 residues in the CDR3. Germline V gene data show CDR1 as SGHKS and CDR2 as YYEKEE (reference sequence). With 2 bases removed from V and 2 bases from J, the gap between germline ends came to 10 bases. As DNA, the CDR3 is TGTGCCAGCAGCTTAGGCACAGACAACACTGAAGCTTTCTTT. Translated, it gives CASSLGTDNTEAFF.